A single sample gave rise to the 23 T cell receptor beta chains below, sequenced in a study of lung T cells in sarcoidosis with Löfgren's syndrome. TCRdb processed the reads anew with MiXCR; each CDR3 protein has one entry. This sample has thousands of distinct CDR3 sequences, with 21% found just once. The sample consisted of CD4+ T cells from bronchoalveolar lavage fluid. The receptors stem from a human donor with sarcoidosis (Löfgren's syndrome or another form), or a control subject (not recorded which).

As regards this clonotype: Here the CDR3 omits its conserved ending phenylalanine or tryptophan, so a read error is the likely source. V is TRBV2 and J is TRBJ1-6; 8 bases line up with TRBD1. The CDR3 totals 14 residues. The germline V gene encodes CDR1 SNHLY and CDR2 FYNNEI. V lost 6 bases, J lost 11 bases, and 9 bases stayed unmatched. The CDR3 protein is CASRPDRVDPPLHS. Written as DNA, the CDR3 is TGTGCCAGCAGGCCGGACAGGGTAGATCCACCCCTCCACTCT.

This clonotype was observed at least ten times. The J gene is TRBJ2-7, the V gene TRBV2, with a possible D match to TRBD2 (6 bases). Trimming stripped 3 bases from V and 1 base from J, with 13 bases between. The V gene's germline CDR1 is SNHLY and CDR2 FYNNEI. This CDR3 spans 15 amino acids. The CDR3 DNA follows: TGTGCCAGCAGTGATGGGCGGGGAAGGTCCTACGAGCAGTACTTC. Protein sequence: CASSDGRGRSYEQYF.

The chain has TRBV7-2 and TRBJ1-5, with TRBD1 matching 9 bases. The CDR3 has 16 amino acids. The V gene end was trimmed by 5 bases and the J gene end by 3 bases; junction bases not matched to a gene: 8. CDR1 and CDR2 (germline): SGHTA, FQGNSA. The CDR3 sequence is CASSLPGTGINQPQHF. CDR3 nucleotides: TGTGCCAGCAGCCTCCCCGGGACAGGGATCAATCAGCCCCAGCATTTT.

To note about this clonotype: A much larger clone is a single base away; this may be a read error. The rearrangement uses TRBV12-3 or TRBV12-4 and TRBJ2-3; D not resolved. There are 11 residues in the CDR3. V lost 5 bases and J 10 bases, leaving 10 bases between the germline ends. CDR3 in amino acids: CASSRRDAQYF. As DNA, the CDR3 is TGTGCCAGCAGTAGGCGTGATGCGCAGTATTTT.

This clonotype was found a few times. The chain joins TRBV2 to TRBJ2-1, with D possibly being TRBD2 (5 bases). The CDR3 consists of 15 residues. The V end was cut by 1 base, the J end by 2 bases, with 9 bases between. CDR1 and CDR2 from the germline V gene are SNHLY and FYNNEI. CDR3 DNA: TGTGCCAGCAGTGAAGAAGCGGTGGCCTACAATGAGCAGTTCTTC. It is translated as CASSEEAVAYNEQFF.

This clonotype is medium-sized (0.01 to 0.1%) within its sample. As DNA, the CDR3 is TGCAGTGCTAGAGAGCTGGGACAGGGGGGTCTTGAAGCTTTCTTT. Its translation: CSARELGQGGLEAFF. V is TRBV20-1 and J is TRBJ1-1, with TRBD1 identical over 11 bases. Trimming took 0 bases from V and 7 from J; bases not matched to a gene: 7. CDR3 length: 15 residues. Germline-derived CDR1 and CDR2 are DFQATT and SNEGSKA (reference sequence).

This clonotype was detected ten times or more. The chain is built from TRBV20-1 and TRBJ2-2; no clear D gene. Germline V gene sequence: CDR1 DFQATT, CDR2 SNEGSKA (reference sequence). The length of the CDR3 is 13 residues. Trimming left V 5 bases short and J 0 bases short, with 7 bases between. CDR3 sequence: CSASRPNTGELFF. The CDR3 DNA reads as TGCAGTGCTTCCCGGCCGAACACCGGGGAGCTGTTTTTT.

A word on this clonotype: This may stem from a read error, because a much larger clone lies one nucleotide away. The V gene is TRBV5-4, the J gene TRBJ1-6, with 9 nucleotides matching TRBD1. Trimming removed 5 bases from V and 9 bases from J; junction bases left unmatched: 9. This CDR3 spans 15 amino acids. The germline gives CDR1 SGHNT, CDR2 YYREEE (reference sequence). CDR3 coding DNA: TGTGCCAGCAGGTCAGGACAGGGGATTGGTTCACCCCTCCACTTT. It translates to CASRSGQGIGSPLHF.

The V gene is TRBV5-4, the J gene TRBJ1-1, with a tentative D call TRBD1 (5 bases). V shed 0 bases and J shed 6 bases, with 12 bases lying between them. Germline V gene sequence: CDR1 SGHNT, CDR2 YYREEE (reference sequence). The CDR3 sequence is 14 residues long. Written as DNA, the CDR3 is TGTGCCAGCAGCTTGGCGGGGGGTCTGGCTGAAGCTTTCTTT. Protein: CASSLAGGLAEAFF.

As concerns this clonotype: One end of the junction fails to match germline, which may point to a read error. The V gene is TRBV28, the J gene TRBJ1-1; D possibly corresponds to TRBD1 (5 bases). The germline V gene has CDR1 MDHEN and CDR2 SYDVKM. The length of the CDR3 is 14 residues. CDR3 protein: CVSRATFLSTEAFF. CDR3 DNA: TGTGTCAGCAGGGCGACATTTCTGAGCACTGAAGCTTTCTTT. Based on the CDR3 plus reference TRBV28 and TRBJ1-1, the full variable domain is DVKVTQSSRYLVKRTGEKVFLECVQDMDHENMFWYRQDPGLGLRLIYFSYDVKMKEKGDIPEGYSVSREKKERFSLILESASTNQTSMYLCVSRATFLSTEAFFGQGTRLTVV.

This clonotype is medium-sized (0.01 to 0.1%) in the sample. V is TRBV6-1 and J is TRBJ1-5, with a weak D call TRBD1 (5 bases). V was pared by 8 bases and J by 7 bases, with 12 bases between. Germline assignment: CDR1 MNHNS and CDR2 SASEGT. There are 12 residues in the CDR3. CDR3 loop: CASRTGEQPQHF. In nucleotides, the CDR3 is TGTGCCAGCCGAACGGGGGAGCAGCCCCAGCATTTT.

The chain employs TRBV10-1 and TRBJ1-1; D is uncertain. The germline V and J ends were trimmed by 4 bases and 5 bases, with 11 bases remaining between them. CDR1 and CDR2 from the germline V gene are WNHNN and SYGVQD (reference sequence). This CDR3 comprises 13 residues. CDR3 amino acids: CASSGPTRTEAFF. CDR3 DNA: TGCGCCAGCAGTGGGCCGACCCGAACTGAAGCTTTCTTT.

This clonotype is deemed medium-sized. The genes are TRBV20-1 and TRBJ1-5; D may be TRBD1 (6 bases). This CDR3 has 13 residues. Germline CDR1 reads DFQATT; CDR2 reads SNEGSKA (reference sequence). Trimming pared 5 bases from V and 4 bases from J, leaving 12 bases between. The CDR3 sequence: CSARQDRNQPQHF. The CDR3 DNA reads TGCAGTGCTCGACAGGACCGGAATCAGCCCCAGCATTTT.

The V call is TRBV15, the J call TRBJ2-3; tentatively, D is TRBD2 (6 bases). The CDR3 is 16 residues long. Germline CDR1 reads LNHNV; CDR2 reads YYDKDF (reference sequence). Between the trimmed V and J ends, which lost 1 base and 0 bases, there was a span of 11 bases. The CDR3 here is CATSRGPGGSTDTQYF. As DNA, the CDR3 is TGTGCCACCAGCAGAGGACCCGGGGGTAGCACAGATACGCAGTATTTT.

The V call is TRBV18, the J call TRBJ2-5; D unclear. Trimming took 5 bases from V and 1 from J, leaving 17 bases between them. The length of the CDR3 is 16 residues. Germline V gene data show CDR1 as KGHSH and CDR2 as LQKENI. The CDR3 DNA follows: TGTGCCAGCTCAGAGATTGGGGTCCTGGTCCAAGAGACCCAGTACTTC. This codes for CASSEIGVLVQETQYF.

The rearrangement uses TRBV5-1 and TRBJ2-7; D remains unclear. Germline V gene sequence: CDR1 SGHRS, CDR2 YFSETQ. CDR3 length: 16 residues. Trimming cost V 0 bases and J 7 bases, with 20 bases left between them. CDR3 sequence reads: CASSLGAAGRPGEQYF. The CDR3 region has the DNA TGCGCCAGCAGCTTGGGTGCGGCAGGACGACCCGGGGAGCAGTACTTC.

V is TRBV11-2 and J is TRBJ2-3, with 9 positions matching TRBD2. Trimming removed 3 bases from V and 6 bases from J; junction bases left unmatched: 7. The CDR3 is 15 amino acids. The V gene's germline CDR1 is SGHAT and CDR2 FQNNGV. This chain's CDR3 is CASSLGGLAADTQYF. Written as DNA, the CDR3 is TGTGCCAGCAGCTTGGGGGGACTAGCAGCGGATACGCAGTATTTT.

This clonotype was recorded many times. The rearrangement uses TRBV4-1 and TRBJ2-3; D unclear. This CDR3 has 15 amino acids. Germline-derived CDR1 and CDR2 are MGHRA and YSYEKL. The V gene lost 1 base and the J gene lost 2 bases, with 10 bases spanning the gap. The CDR3 DNA reads TGCGCCAGCAGCCAAGTGGCGGCTTTCACAGATACGCAGTATTTT. The encoded protein is CASSQVAAFTDTQYF.

Concerning this clonotype: This clone may be a read error of a much larger clone one base away. No conserved phenylalanine or tryptophan is present at the end of the CDR3, so a read error is the likely explanation. The chain has TRBV20-1 and TRBJ1-4; D uncertain. CDR3 length: 12 amino acids. V was pared by 3 bases and J by 7 bases, with 9 bases between. From germline, CDR1 is DFQATT and CDR2 SNEGSKA (reference sequence). DNA of the CDR3: TGCAGTGCTAGCTACACGCTTGAAAAACTGTTTTGT. This encodes CSASYTLEKLFC.

This clonotype was detected ten times or more. This rearrangement joins TRBV3-1 to TRBJ1-6; D is possibly TRBD1 (5 bases). Germline CDR1 is LGHDT and CDR2 is YNNKEL (reference sequence). V lost 3 bases to trimming and J lost 9 bases, with 12 bases between them. The CDR3 spans 14 residues. CDR3: CASSQSRASSPLHF. Written as DNA, the CDR3 is TGTGCCAGCAGCCAGAGCAGGGCAAGTTCACCCCTCCACTTT.

With respect to this clonotype: A much larger clone is a single base away; this may be a read error. This chain connects TRBV29-1 to TRBJ1-4; no reliable D call. The V gene's germline CDR1 is SQVTM and CDR2 ANQGSEA. V shed 0 bases and J shed 8 bases, with 16 bases lying between them. The CDR3 runs to 15 residues. The CDR3 DNA is TGCAGCGTTGAAGATCAGACCGCCCCGCGGGAAAAACTGTTTTTT. Translation: CSVEDQTAPREKLFF. Looking up the rest from reference TRBV29-1 and TRBJ1-4 gives the full variable domain: SAVISQKPSRDICQRGTSLTIQCQVDSQVTMMFWYRQQPGQSLTLIATANQGSEATYESGFVIDKFPISRPNLTFSTLTVSNMSPEDSSIYLCSVEDQTAPREKLFFGSGTQLSVL.

The chain links TRBV19 to TRBJ1-6, with D perhaps TRBD1 (6 bases). The germline CDR1 and CDR2 sequences are LNHDA and SQIVND (reference sequence). This CDR3 has 18 amino acids. Trimming cost V 1 base and J 7 bases, with 20 bases left between them. The CDR3 DNA follows: TGTGCCAGTAGTATAGGGGCAGGGGCCACTACTGCGAATTCACCCCTCCACTTT. The encoded protein is CASSIGAGATTANSPLHF. Filled out from reference TRBV19 and TRBJ1-6, the complete variable domain reads DGGITQSPKYLFRKEGQNVTLSCEQNLNHDAMYWYRQDPGQGLRLIYYSQIVNDFQKGDIAEGYSVSREKKESFPLTVTSAQKNPTAFYLCASSIGAGATTANSPLHFGNGTRLTVT.

In this sample, this clonotype turned up many times. This rearrangement joins TRBV20-1 to TRBJ2-7, with a possible D match to TRBD2 (5 bases). The V end lost 4 bases, the J end lost 3 bases, and 10 bases lay between the germline ends. The CDR3 contains 12 residues. Looked up from germline, CDR1 is DFQATT and CDR2 is SNEGSKA (reference sequence). The CDR3 DNA sequence: TGCAGTGCTACTCCTGCGGGCTACGAGCAGTACTTC. This gives the protein CSATPAGYEQYF.